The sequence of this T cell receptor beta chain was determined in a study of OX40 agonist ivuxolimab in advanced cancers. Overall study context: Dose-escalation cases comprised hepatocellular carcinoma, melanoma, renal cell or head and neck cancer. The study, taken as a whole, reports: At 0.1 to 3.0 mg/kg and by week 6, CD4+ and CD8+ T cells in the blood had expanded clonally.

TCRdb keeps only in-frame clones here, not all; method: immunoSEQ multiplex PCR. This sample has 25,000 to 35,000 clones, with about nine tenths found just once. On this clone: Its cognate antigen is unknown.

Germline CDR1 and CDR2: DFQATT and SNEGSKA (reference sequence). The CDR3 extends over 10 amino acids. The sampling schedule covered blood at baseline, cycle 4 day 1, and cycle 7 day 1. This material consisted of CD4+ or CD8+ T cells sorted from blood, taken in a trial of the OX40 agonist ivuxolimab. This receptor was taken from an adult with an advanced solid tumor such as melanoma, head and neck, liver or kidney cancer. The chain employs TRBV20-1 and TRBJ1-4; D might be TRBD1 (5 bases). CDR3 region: CGLGGDRLFF. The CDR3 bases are TGCGGGCTGGGGGGGGATAGACTGTTTTTT.